The rows below give T cell receptor beta chains drawn from one sample of a study of blood T cell repertoires in COVID-19. Sequencing was performed with immunoSEQ multiplex PCR; in TCRdb, only in-frame clones are kept and a portion is missing. The table includes roughly 150,000 clones, approximately 88% detected once. The sequencing input was PBMCs or T cells enriched from blood (not recorded which). The source of these receptors is a man between 65 and 79 years old who had been exposed to COVID-19. Both conserved end residues are part of each CDR3. The D gene is left open where the match is weak.

DNA	CDR3	V	J	D
TGTGCCAGCAGCGTAGGCACATCTTCTGGAAACACCATATATTTT	CASSVGTSSGNTIYF	TRBV9	TRBJ1-3	.
TGTGCCAGCAGCTTAGTGCACAGCACTATAACAGGTTCACCCCTCCACTTT	CASSLVHSTITGSPLHF	TRBV7-2	TRBJ1-6	.
TGTGCCAGCAGTTCTACCGGTTTCTCCTACGAGCAGTACTTC	CASSSTGFSYEQYF	TRBV27	TRBJ2-7	.
TGTGCCATCTCGACAGGGAGCACTGAAGCTTTCTTT	CAISTGSTEAFF	TRBV19	TRBJ1-1	TRBD1
TGTGCCAGCAGCCAAGCTGGACGGGGGAGCGGCTACGAGCAGTACTTC	CASSQAGRGSGYEQYF	TRBV3-1/TRBV3-2	TRBJ2-7	.
TGTGCCAGTAGTACCGGACAGGGGCCCTATGGCTACACCTTC	CASSTGQGPYGYTF	TRBV19	TRBJ1-2	TRBD1
TGTGCCAGCAGCTTAGGGACTAGCGCAGATACGCAGTATTTT	CASSLGTSADTQYF	TRBV7-2	TRBJ2-3	TRBD2
TGTGCCAGCAGCCTACCTGTGCGACTAGCGGGAGGCAGAGGCGAGCAGTACTTC	CASSLPVRLAGGRGEQYF	TRBV7-9	TRBJ2-7	TRBD2
TGTGCCAAAACAGGGGGCGCATTCGGGGAGCTGTTTTTT	CAKTGGAFGELFF	TRBV7-3	TRBJ2-2	TRBD1
TGTGCCAGCAGTGAGCGGCAGCCGTCACCGGGAGCTTTCTTT	CASSERQPSPGAFF	TRBV2	TRBJ1-1	.
TGTGCCAGCACTCGACCTCCCGAACGGGGTGGCTACACCTTC	CASTRPPERGGYTF	TRBV2	TRBJ1-2	.
TGTGCCAGCAACCTATACGGCTCTGGAAACACCATATATTTT	CASNLYGSGNTIYF	TRBV11-2	TRBJ1-3	.
TGCGCCAGCAGCTCCCGGACTAGCGGGGGGGTGGAGACCCAGTACTTC	CASSSRTSGGVETQYF	TRBV5-1	TRBJ2-5	TRBD2
TGTGCCAGCAGGCCTACAGGCAACACTGAAGCTTTCTTT	CASRPTGNTEAFF	TRBV11-2	TRBJ1-1	.
TGTGCCAGCTCACGCATCCGCGGGACAGGGGGCGTCGTTAGGTCTGCAGGAAACACCATATATTTT	CASSRIRGTGGVVRSAGNTIYF	TRBV18	TRBJ1-3	TRBD1
TGTGCCAGCTCCCTACAGGGTGAGAATTCACCCCTCCACTTT	CASSLQGENSPLHF	TRBV18	TRBJ1-6	.
TGTGCCAGCAGTGACCCGCTCAGGGATTACAATGAGCAGTTCTTC	CASSDPLRDYNEQFF	TRBV25-1	TRBJ2-1	.
TGTGCCAGTAGTTCCCAGTCGACTAGCACTGAGACCCAGTACTTC	CASSSQSTSTETQYF	TRBV19	TRBJ2-5	TRBD2
TGTGCCTGGACTCGCGGGGGCCTGGGAACAGATACGCAGTATTTT	CAWTRGGLGTDTQYF	TRBV30	TRBJ2-3	.
TGCGCCAGCAGTCCGTTCTTGAGAGCCGGGCAGTACTTC	CASSPFLRAGQYF	TRBV23-1	TRBJ2-7	.
TGTGCCAGTAGTAGCGGGAGGGCGGGCGAGCAGTACTTC	CASSSGRAGEQYF	TRBV19	TRBJ2-7	TRBD2
TGTGCCAGCTCACCTGGACTAGCGGGACTGGCCGGGGAGCTGTTTTTT	CASSPGLAGLAGELFF	TRBV18	TRBJ2-2	TRBD2